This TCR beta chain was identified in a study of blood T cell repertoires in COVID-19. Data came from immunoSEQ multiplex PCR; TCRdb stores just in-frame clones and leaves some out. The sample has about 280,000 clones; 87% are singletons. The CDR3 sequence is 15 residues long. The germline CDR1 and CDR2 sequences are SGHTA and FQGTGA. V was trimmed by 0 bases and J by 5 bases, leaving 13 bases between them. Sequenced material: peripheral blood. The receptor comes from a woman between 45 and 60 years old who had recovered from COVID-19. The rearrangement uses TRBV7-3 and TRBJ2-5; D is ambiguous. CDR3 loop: CASSLTYSPAETQYF. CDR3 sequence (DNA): TGTGCCAGCAGCTTAACGTACAGCCCTGCGGAGACCCAGTACTTC. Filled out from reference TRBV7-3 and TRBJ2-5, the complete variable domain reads GAGVSQTPSNKVTEKGKYVELRCDPISGHTALYWYRQSLGQGPEFLIYFQGTGAADDSGLPNDRFFAVRPEGSVSTLKIQRTERGDSAVYLCASSLTYSPAETQYFGPGTRLLVL.